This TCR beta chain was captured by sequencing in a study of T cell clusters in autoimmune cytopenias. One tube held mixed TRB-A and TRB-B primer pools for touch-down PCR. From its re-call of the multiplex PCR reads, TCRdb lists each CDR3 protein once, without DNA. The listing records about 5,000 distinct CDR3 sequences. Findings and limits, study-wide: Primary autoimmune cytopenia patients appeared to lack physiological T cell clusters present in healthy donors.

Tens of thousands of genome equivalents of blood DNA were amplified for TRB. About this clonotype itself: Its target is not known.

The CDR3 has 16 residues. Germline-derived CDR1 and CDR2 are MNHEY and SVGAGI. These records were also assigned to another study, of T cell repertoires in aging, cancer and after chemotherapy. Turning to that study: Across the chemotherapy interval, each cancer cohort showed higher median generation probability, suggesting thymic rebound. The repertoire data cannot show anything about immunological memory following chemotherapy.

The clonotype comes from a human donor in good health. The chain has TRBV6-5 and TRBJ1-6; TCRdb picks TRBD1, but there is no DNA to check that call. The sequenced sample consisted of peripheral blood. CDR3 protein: CASSQLQGAGNSPLHF.